This T cell receptor (beta chain) was found in a study of blood T cell repertoires in COVID-19 (dated by TCRdb to the early 2020s). Background for the entire study: Samples covering the acute and convalescent phases of COVID-19 were provided by collaborators in the United States, Italy and Spain. Subjects who had been exposed to COVID-19, were actively infected with it, or had recovered from it provided the deeply sampled blood TCRbeta repertoires that made up the dataset. A freely available public database, intended as a resource for researchers studying the immune response to SARS-CoV-2, is where the repertoires were released. Where HLA class I and class II types were available, the types were taken from metadata supplied by the sample provider, not from assay-based typing. The material from the prospective study consisted of cDNA or gDNA derived from T cells, B-cell-depleted T cells, or PBMCs. Nearly every sample came with metadata listing a de-identified subject ID, COVID-19 status, age in years and sex. The samples were drawn from the first 160 participants of the ongoing ImmuneRACE study and from under 1,500 subjects provided by 6 global collaborators. The study at large found these results: The quantity of clinical and demographic metadata differed by source and by participant and was supplied without curation.

This clone was seen just once. Its recognized antigen is unknown. There are no base qualities to consult, and no much larger clone falls within one base. TCRbeta CDR3 regions were amplified from genomic DNA by means of the immunoSEQ Assay, a bias-controlled multiplex PCR. For the original study's pipeline: Nucleated cell counts per sample were estimated from amplification of reference gene primers within the assay. To quantify the absolute abundance of each unique TCRbeta CDR3 rearrangement, sequence reads were collapsed and filtered. Productive Simpson clonality was computed per sample as the square root of Simpson's diversity index over productive rearrangements. This is the immuneACCESS table as TCRdb keeps it, with only in-frame sequences that have V and J called. A part of the clones is gone; compared with another copy, unresolved V genes explain less than half, and the rest is unexplained. Clone size and the V and J calls come from that table; the DNA yielded D and trimming. Counted in this sample were 100,000 to 130,000 clones; around 86% of them appeared once. The ten top clones hold just over 4% of the sample.

CDR1 and CDR2 were assigned from the germline V gene (reference sequence) as LNHDA and SQIVND. Including cysteine and phenylalanine, the CDR3 has 18 amino acids. Only the CDR3 portion is preserved as DNA: 54 bases, with reading frame beginning at the first base. V and J lose 0 bases and 0 bases, and a span of 17 bases separates them. Collaborating institutions collected whole blood in K2EDTA tubes following their own protocols. For TCRbeta analysis, collaborators shipped samples in one of three forms: frozen whole blood, isolated PBMCs, or DNA extracted from either of those sample types. The chain is made from TRBV19 and TRBJ1-1; a confident D gene designation cannot be given. Sequenced: peripheral blood. This TCR was sampled from a woman between 65 and 79 years old with acute or convalescent COVID-19. The CDR3 protein sequence reads: CASSIDGSPGIVNTEAFF. The nucleotide sequence reads as follows: TGTGCCAGTAGTATAGATGGTTCACCGGGGATTGTGAACACTGAAGCTTTCTTT.